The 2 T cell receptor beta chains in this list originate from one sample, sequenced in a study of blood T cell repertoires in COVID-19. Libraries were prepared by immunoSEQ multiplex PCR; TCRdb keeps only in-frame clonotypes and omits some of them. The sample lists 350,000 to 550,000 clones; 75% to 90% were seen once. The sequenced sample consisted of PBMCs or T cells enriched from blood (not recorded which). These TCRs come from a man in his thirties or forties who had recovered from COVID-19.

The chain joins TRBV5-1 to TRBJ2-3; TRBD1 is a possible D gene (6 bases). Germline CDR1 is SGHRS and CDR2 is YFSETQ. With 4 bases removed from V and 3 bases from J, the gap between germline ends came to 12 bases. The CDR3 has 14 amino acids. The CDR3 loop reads CASSMPGETDTQYF. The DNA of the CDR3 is TGCGCCAGCAGCATGCCAGGGGAGACAGATACGCAGTATTTT.

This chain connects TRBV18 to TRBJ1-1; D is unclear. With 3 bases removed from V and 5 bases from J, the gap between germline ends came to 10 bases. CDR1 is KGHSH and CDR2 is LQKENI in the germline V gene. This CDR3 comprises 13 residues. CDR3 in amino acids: CASSPNKETEAFF. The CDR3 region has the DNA TGTGCCAGCTCACCCAATAAGGAGACTGAAGCTTTCTTT.